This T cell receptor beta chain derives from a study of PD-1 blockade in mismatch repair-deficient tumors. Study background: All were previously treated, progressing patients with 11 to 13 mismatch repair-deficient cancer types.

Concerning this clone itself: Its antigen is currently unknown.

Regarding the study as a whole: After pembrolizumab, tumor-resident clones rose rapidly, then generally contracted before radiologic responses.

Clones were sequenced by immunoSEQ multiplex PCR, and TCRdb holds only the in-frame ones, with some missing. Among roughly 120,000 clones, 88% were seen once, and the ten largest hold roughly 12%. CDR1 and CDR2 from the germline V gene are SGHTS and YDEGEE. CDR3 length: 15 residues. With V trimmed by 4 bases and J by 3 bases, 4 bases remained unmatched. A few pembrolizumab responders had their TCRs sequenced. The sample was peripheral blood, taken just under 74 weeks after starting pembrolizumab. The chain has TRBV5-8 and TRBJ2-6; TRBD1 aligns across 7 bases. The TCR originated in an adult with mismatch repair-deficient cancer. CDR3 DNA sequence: TGTGCCAGCAGCCCACAGGGGTTTGGGGCCAACGTCCTGACTTTC. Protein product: CASSPQGFGANVLTF.